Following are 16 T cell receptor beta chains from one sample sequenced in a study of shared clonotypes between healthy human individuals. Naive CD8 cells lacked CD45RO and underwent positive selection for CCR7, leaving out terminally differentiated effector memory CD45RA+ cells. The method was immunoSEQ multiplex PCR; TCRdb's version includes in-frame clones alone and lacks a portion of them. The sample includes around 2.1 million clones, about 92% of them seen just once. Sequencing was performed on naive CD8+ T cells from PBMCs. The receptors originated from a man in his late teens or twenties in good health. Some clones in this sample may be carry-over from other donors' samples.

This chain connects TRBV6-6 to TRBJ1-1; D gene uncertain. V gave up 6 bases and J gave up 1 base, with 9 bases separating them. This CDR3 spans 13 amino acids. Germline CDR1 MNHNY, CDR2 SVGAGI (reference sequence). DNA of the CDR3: TGTGCCAGCAGCAAATTGGGGAACACTGAAGCTTTCTTT. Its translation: CASSKLGNTEAFF.

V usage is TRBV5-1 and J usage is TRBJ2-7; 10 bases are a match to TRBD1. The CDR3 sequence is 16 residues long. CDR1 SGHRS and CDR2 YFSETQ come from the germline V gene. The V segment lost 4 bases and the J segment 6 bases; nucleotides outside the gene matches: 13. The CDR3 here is CASSLAGQGSPLEQYF. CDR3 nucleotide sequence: TGCGCCAGCAGCCTTGCGGGACAGGGGTCCCCCCTCGAGCAGTACTTC.

This CDR3 reads CASSGFGEKLFF. As DNA, the CDR3 is TGTGCCAGTTCGGGGTTCGGCGAAAAACTGTTTTTT. The gene calls are TRBV6-6 and TRBJ1-4; D is uncertain. The CDR3 runs to 12 residues. Trimming took off 9 bases at V and 8 bases at J, with 13 bases between the two ends. Germline V CDR1 and CDR2: MNHNY, SVGAGI (reference sequence).

In nucleotides, the CDR3 is TGTGCCAGCAGCTTAGGGGCTAGTTATGAGCAGTACTTC. It translates to CASSLGASYEQYF. This chain connects TRBV7-6 to TRBJ2-7; D is unclear. The CDR3 covers 13 residues. Germline V gene sequence: CDR1 SGHVS, CDR2 FNYEAQ. Between the trimmed V and J ends, which lost 1 base and 7 bases, there was a span of 11 bases.

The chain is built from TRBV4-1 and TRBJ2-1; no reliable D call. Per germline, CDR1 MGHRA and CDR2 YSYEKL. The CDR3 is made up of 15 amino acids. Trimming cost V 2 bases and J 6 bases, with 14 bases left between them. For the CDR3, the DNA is TGCGCCAGCAGCCAATCCCGAGGCCTCCTCAATGAGCAGTTCTTC. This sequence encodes CASSQSRGLLNEQFF.

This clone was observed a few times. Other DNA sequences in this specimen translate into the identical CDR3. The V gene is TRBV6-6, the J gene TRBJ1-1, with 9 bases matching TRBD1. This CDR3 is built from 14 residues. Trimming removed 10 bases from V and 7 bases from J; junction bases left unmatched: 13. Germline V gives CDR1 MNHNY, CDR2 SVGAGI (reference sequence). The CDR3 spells CATRTGARSIEAFF. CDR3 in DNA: TGTGCCACCCGGACAGGGGCCAGATCAATTGAAGCTTTCTTT.

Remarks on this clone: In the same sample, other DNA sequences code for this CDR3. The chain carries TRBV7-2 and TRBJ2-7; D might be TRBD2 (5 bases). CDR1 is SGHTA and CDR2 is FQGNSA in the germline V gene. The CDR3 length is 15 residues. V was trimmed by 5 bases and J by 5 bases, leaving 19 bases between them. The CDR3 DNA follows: TGTGCCAGCAGCCCCTTGAGGCTAGCCCCTCACGAGCAGTACTTC. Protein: CASSPLRLAPHEQYF.

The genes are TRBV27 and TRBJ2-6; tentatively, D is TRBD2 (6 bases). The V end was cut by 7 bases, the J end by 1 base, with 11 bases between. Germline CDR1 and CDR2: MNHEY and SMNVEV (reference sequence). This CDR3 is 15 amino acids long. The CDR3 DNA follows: TGTGCCAGCACCTCAGGAGGGTCTGGGGCCAACGTCCTGACTTTC. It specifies CASTSGGSGANVLTF.

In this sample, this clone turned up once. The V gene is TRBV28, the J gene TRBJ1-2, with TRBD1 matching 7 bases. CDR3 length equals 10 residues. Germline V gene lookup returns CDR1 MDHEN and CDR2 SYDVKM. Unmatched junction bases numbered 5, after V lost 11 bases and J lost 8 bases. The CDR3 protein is CAAGGVGYTF. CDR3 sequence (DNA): TGTGCCGCAGGGGGGGTAGGCTACACCTTC.

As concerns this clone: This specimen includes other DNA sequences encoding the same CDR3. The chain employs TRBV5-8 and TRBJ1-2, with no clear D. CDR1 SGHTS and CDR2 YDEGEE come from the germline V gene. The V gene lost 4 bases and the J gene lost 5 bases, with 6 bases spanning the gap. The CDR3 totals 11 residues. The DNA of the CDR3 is TGTGCCAGCAGCCCTTCTTATGGCTACACCTTC. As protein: CASSPSYGYTF.

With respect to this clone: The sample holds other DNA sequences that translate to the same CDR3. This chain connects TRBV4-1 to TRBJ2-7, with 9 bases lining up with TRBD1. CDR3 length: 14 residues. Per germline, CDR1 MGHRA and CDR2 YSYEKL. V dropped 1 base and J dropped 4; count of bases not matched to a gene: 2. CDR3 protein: CASSQGDRVYEQYF. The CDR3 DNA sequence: TGCGCCAGCAGCCAAGGGGACAGGGTTTACGAGCAGTACTTC.

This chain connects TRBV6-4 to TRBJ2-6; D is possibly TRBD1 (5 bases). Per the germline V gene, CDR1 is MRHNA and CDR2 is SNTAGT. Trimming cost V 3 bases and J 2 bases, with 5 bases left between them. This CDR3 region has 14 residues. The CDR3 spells CASSEGPGANVLTF. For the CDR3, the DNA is TGTGCCAGCAGTGAGGGGCCTGGGGCCAACGTCCTGACTTTC.

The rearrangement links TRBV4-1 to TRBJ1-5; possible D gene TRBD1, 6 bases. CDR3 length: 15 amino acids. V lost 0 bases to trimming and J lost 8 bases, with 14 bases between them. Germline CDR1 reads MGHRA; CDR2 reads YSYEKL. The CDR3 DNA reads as TGCGCCAGCAGCCAAGAAACCCCAGGGGTGGAGCCCCAGCATTTT. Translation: CASSQETPGVEPQHF.

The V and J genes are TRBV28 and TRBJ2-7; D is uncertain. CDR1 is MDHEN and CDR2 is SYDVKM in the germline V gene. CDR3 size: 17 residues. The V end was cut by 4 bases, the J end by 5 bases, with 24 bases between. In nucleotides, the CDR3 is TGTGCCAGCAGTTCATCCCGGGTCCAACTCCCTATTCACGAGCAGTACTTC. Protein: CASSSSRVQLPIHEQYF.

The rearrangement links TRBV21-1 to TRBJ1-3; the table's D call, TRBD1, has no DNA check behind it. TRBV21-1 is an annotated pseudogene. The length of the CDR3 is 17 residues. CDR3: CASSKALDRHSGNTIYF. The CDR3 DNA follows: TGTGCCAGCAGCAAAGCGCTCGACAGACACTCTGGAAACACCATATATTTT.

The CDR3 sequence: CASSSMSGLDTGELFF. In DNA, the CDR3 is TGTGCCAGCAGCTCCATGTCAGGGTTGGACACCGGGGAGCTGTTTTTT. The gene calls are TRBV7-9 and TRBJ2-2; a weak D match, TRBD1 (5 bases). The germline V gene encodes CDR1 SEHNR and CDR2 FQNEAQ (reference sequence). This CDR3 comprises 16 residues. Trimming removed 4 bases at V and 3 bases at J, with 15 bases between.